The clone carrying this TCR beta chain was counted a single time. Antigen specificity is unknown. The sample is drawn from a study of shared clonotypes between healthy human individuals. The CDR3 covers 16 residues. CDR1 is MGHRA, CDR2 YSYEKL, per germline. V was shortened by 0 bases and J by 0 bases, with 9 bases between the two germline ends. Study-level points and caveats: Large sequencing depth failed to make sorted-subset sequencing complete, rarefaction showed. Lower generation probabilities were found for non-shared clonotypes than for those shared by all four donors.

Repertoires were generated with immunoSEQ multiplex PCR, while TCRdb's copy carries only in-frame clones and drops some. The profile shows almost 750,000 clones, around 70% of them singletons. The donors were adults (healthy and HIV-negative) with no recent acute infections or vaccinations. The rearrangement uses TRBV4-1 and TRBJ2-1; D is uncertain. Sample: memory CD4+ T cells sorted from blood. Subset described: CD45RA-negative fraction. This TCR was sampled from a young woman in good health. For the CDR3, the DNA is TGCGCCAGCAGCCAAGAACCCCTAAGCTCCTACAATGAGCAGTTCTTC. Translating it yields CASSQEPLSSYNEQFF.